The entry that follows covers one TCR beta chain sequence. The antigen it recognizes is unknown. No base-level quality is on record; no much larger clone is a single base apart. This record belongs to a study of glioma-infiltrating T cells after dendritic cell vaccination listed by TCRdb under 2016. The study in broad terms: The cohort included some 15 glioblastoma patients drawn from Phase I and II dendritic cell vaccination trials, of whom 9 were newly diagnosed and 6 had recurrent disease. Autologous tumor lysate-pulsed dendritic cell vaccination was administered to the patients between 2003 and 2012. To make the vaccine, monocyte-derived dendritic cells were cultured for less than nine days with IL-4 and GM-CSF and then pulsed overnight with autologous tumor lysate. Each patient got three intradermal injections of the dendritic cell vaccine, spaced at biweekly intervals, in the arm below the axilla. In glioblastoma patients vaccinated with dendritic cells, deep sequencing of TCR beta CDR3 regions served to measure the amount of tumor-infiltrating lymphocytes and to compare repertoires between tumor and blood. Survival after dendritic cell vaccination was correlated with TCR sequencing metrics, such as TIL content and the overlap between tumor and blood repertoires. Study-level results and caveats: The three-group TCR overlap response model was described as speculative and requiring prospective validation. After dendritic cell vaccination, a higher estimated pretreatment TIL content predicted longer time to progression and longer overall survival. The cohort was small and heterogeneous, and full blood and tumor sets were available for few patients, with initial-recurrent tumor pairs available for even fewer patients. TCR clonality showed no direct relationship with survival, which suggests that a diverse polyclonal response may matter.

The sample's time point label, decoded: after dendritic cell vaccination, including at tumor progression/relapse. To be selected, patients needed enough residual fresh-frozen tumor tissue and more than two years of available survival data. Although molecular status otherwise differed among the glioblastoma patients, no patient had an isocitrate dehydrogenase mutation. PBMC were collected before vaccination, two weeks after the third vaccination, and at tumor progression if progression occurred. The Qiagen DNeasy Blood extraction Kit was used for extraction of genomic DNA. The immunoSEQ assay amplified TCRB CDR3 regions from roughly 2.1 micrograms of genomic DNA, or from all available DNA when less than that amount was available. Multiplex PCR used 60 forward primers for TCR V beta segments and 13 reverse primers for J beta segments. To estimate reads per starting template, synthetic control templates were spiked into each sample at limiting dilution. Reads of 87 bp were generated by sequencing on the Illumina HiSeq System. The original methods were these. PCR and sequencing errors were removed by a nearest neighbor algorithm that merged closely related sequences. TCR overlap was measured as the percentage of unique tumor TCR beta sequences that were also present in the peripheral blood of the same patient. Drawn from immuneACCESS, this table holds only the in-frame rearrangements with V and J called that TCRdb kept. Clones are partly lost; checked studies trace under half to an unresolved V gene and leave the rest unexplained. V and J calls and clone size are copied from that table; D and trimming were computed from the DNA. The sample table contains 70,000 to 90,000 clones; only one count was recorded for 83% of them. Less than 8% of the sample is in the top ten clones.

Trimming removed 1 base from V and 3 bases from J, leaving 7 bases between the germline ends. CDR1 and CDR2, looked up from the germline V gene, are KGHSH and LQKENI. The CDR3, from cysteine to phenylalanine, totals 14 residues. CDR3 DNA only is kept here, 42 bases in frame from base 1. The receptor's source is a human donor with glioblastoma. The material was blood, obtained after dendritic cell vaccination. The V and J segments used are TRBV18 and TRBJ2-1, with no reliable assignment of the D segment. The CDR3 protein: CASSPRSSYNEQFF. The sequence in DNA is TGTGCCAGCTCACCACGTTCCAGCTACAATGAGCAGTTCTTC.